The clone carrying this T cell receptor beta chain was recorded at least ten times. The sample belongs to a study of T cells in Graves' hyperthyroidism and ophthalmopathy. An absence of ophthalmopathy progression within 18 months meant stable Graves' hyperthyroidism. Subjects aged 18 to 65 presented with newly diagnosed hyperthyroidism of less than 2 months' duration. Researchers barred patients who had uncontrolled infection, other autoimmune disease, pregnancy or lactation. From more than 8 ml of fresh peripheral blood, PBMCs were isolated. The ends were cut back, 7 bases at V and 3 bases at J, with 16 bases in the middle. The CDR3 is made up of 15 amino acids. Germline V gene data show CDR1 as SNHLY and CDR2 as FYNNEI. Using RNA transcripts as the source, TCR beta CDR3 regions were amplified. With the HTBI primer set, the TCR CDR3 went through a first round of RT-PCR. TCRdb re-called the multiplex PCR reads through MiXCR, storing one row per CDR3 protein. The sample yields just under 750,000 distinct CDR3 sequences, 30% to 40% seen once.

This TCR came from a woman aged 40 to 50 with Graves' hyperthyroidism. The sequencing sample was made of blood. The chain links TRBV2 to TRBJ1-5; D might be TRBD1 (5 bases). The CDR3 DNA reads as TGTGCCAGCAAGCTAGGGGAAAGGGCCAATCAGCCCCAGCATTTT. Protein sequence: CASKLGERANQPQHF.